One sample yielded the 15 T cell receptor beta chains listed below, sequenced in a study of blood T cell repertoires in COVID-19. This table comes from immunoSEQ multiplex PCR, and its TCRdb copy is limited to in-frame clones, with some not included. Among around 180,000 clones, 88% were seen once, and the ten largest hold approximately 4.5%. The sample was peripheral blood. These receptors came from a human donor in a cohort sampled during active COVID-19.

The chain carries TRBV4-2 and TRBJ2-3; D is unclear. Trimming shortened V by 1 base and J by 5 bases, and 13 bases separated the two germline ends. The CDR3 spans 15 residues. Per germline, CDR1 LGHNA and CDR2 YNFKEQ. This CDR3 reads CASSQGPARGDTQYF. For the CDR3, the DNA is TGTGCCAGCAGCCAAGGGCCAGCGAGAGGAGATACGCAGTATTTT.

The J gene is TRBJ2-3, the V gene TRBV6-6, with a weak D call TRBD1 (6 bases). Trimming removed 7 bases from V and 6 bases from J, with 8 bases in between. Germline V lookup: CDR1 MNHNY, CDR2 SVGAGI (reference sequence). The CDR3 loop spans 11 amino acids. The CDR3 is CASNRADTQYF. In DNA form, the CDR3 reads TGTGCCAGCAACAGGGCGGATACGCAGTATTTT.

The chain combines TRBV5-1 with TRBJ2-5; TRBD1 matches at 9 bases. The germline gives CDR1 SGHRS, CDR2 YFSETQ. V lost 0 bases to trimming and J lost 5 bases; unmatched junction nucleotides: 5. The CDR3 is 15 amino acids. The CDR3, as DNA: TGCGCCAGCAGCTTGGGAACAGGGGGCGTGGAGACCCAGTACTTC. Translation gives CASSLGTGGVETQYF.

The CDR3, as DNA: TGTGCCAGCAGCCCCCGGACTAGTCCTTACGGCGAGCAGTACTTC. It encodes CASSPRTSPYGEQYF. The V and J genes are TRBV7-6 and TRBJ2-7; 7 bases line up with TRBD2. Germline loops: CDR1 SGHVS, CDR2 FNYEAQ. With V trimmed by 5 bases and J by 6 bases, 13 bases remained unmatched. The CDR3 is 15 residues long.

This clone showed up just once. The genes are TRBV27 and TRBJ2-7; 8 positions match TRBD1. Germline CDR1 and CDR2: MNHEY and SMNVEV (reference sequence). CDR3 length: 15 residues. J gave up 5 bases and V 1 base, and 7 bases lay outside the gene matches. The CDR3 coding sequence is TGTGCCAGCAGTTTATTTGCCCCGACAGGGGACGAGCAGTACTTC. It translates to CASSLFAPTGDEQYF.

The V call is TRBV30, the J call TRBJ2-6; 9 nucleotides align to TRBD1. Germline lookup yields CDR1 GTSNPN and CDR2 SVGIG (reference sequence). V shed 1 base and J 7 bases; nucleotides not matched to a gene: 11. The CDR3 totals 17 residues. The CDR3 sequence: CAWSGSGTGLGANVLTF. The CDR3 nucleotides read TGTGCCTGGAGTGGATCCGGGACAGGGTTGGGTGCCAACGTCCTGACTTTC.

The chain carries TRBV29-1 and TRBJ1-1; D not resolved. The germline V gene encodes CDR1 SQVTM and CDR2 ANQGSEA. V lost 6 bases to trimming and J lost 5 bases, with 16 bases between them. The CDR3 runs 13 residues. CDR3 DNA: TGCAGCGTGAATGAGAGGGTTGTGACTGAAGCTTTCTTT. It is translated as CSVNERVVTEAFF.

There are a few counts of this clone. V usage is TRBV19 and J usage is TRBJ2-1; 15 bases map to TRBD2. With 3 bases clipped from V and 4 bases from J, the junction kept 4 bases outside the gene matches. Germline assignment: CDR1 LNHDA and CDR2 SQIVND (reference sequence). The CDR3 covers 17 residues. The CDR3 here is CASSISGLAGGYNEQFF. The CDR3, as DNA: TGTGCCAGTAGTATCTCCGGACTAGCGGGAGGGTACAATGAGCAGTTCTTC.

This clone has a handful of counts. V is TRBV9 and J is TRBJ2-2, with 9 bases that match TRBD2. The CDR3 totals 15 residues. Germline assignment: CDR1 SGDLS and CDR2 YYNGEE. The V and J ends lost 10 bases and 1 base, in that order; junction bases with no gene match: 8. DNA of the CDR3: TGTGCCTCCCACGCGGGGGGGCAGAACACCGGGGAGCTGTTTTTT. Translation gives CASHAGGQNTGELFF.

The chain combines TRBV9 with TRBJ2-1; 8 bases fit TRBD2. Germline CDR1 is SGDLS and CDR2 is YYNGEE. CDR3 length: 17 amino acids. The trim removed 2 bases at V and 1 base at J, leaving 8 bases unmatched. CDR3 in amino acids: CASSVTGTSKSYNEQFF. In DNA form, the CDR3 reads TGTGCCAGCAGCGTGACCGGGACTAGTAAATCCTACAATGAGCAGTTCTTC.

The chain combines TRBV4-1 with TRBJ1-2; D is ambiguous. V was trimmed by 1 base and J by 2 bases, leaving 20 bases between them. Germline V gives CDR1 MGHRA, CDR2 YSYEKL. This CDR3 region has 18 residues. The CDR3 reads CASSQGLRLAETNYGYTF. DNA of the CDR3: TGCGCCAGCAGCCAAGGGTTAAGGTTAGCAGAGACCAACTATGGCTACACCTTC.

The V gene is TRBV3-1 (or the pseudogene TRBV3-2), the J gene TRBJ1-1, with D unclear. Germline values: CDR1 LGHDT, CDR2 YNNKEL (reference sequence). This CDR3 is 13 amino acids long. V lost 5 bases to trimming and J lost 2 bases, with 9 bases between them. The chain's CDR3 is CASSKTQNTEAFF. The CDR3 nucleotides are TGTGCCAGCAGCAAAACTCAAAACACTGAAGCTTTCTTT.

The rearrangement links TRBV10-3 to TRBJ1-3, with 11 bases matching TRBD1. There are 20 residues in the CDR3. Germline values: CDR1 ENHRY, CDR2 SYGVKD. V shed 6 bases, J shed 0 bases, and the junction held 16 bases outside the gene matches. The CDR3 protein is CAISPRTGGRISNSGNTIYF. Here the CDR3 DNA reads TGTGCCATCAGCCCCCGGACAGGGGGCCGAATATCGAACTCTGGAAACACCATATATTTT.

V usage is TRBV2 and J usage is TRBJ2-2; 7 nucleotides line up with TRBD1. The V gene end was trimmed by 7 bases and the J gene end by 3 bases; junction bases not matched to a gene: 2. The CDR3 extends over 13 amino acids. CDR1 is SNHLY, CDR2 FYNNEI, per germline. The CDR3 sequence is CASKGQHTGELFF. CDR3 nucleotides: TGTGCCAGCAAGGGACAGCACACCGGGGAGCTGTTTTTT.

This clone was recorded once. The gene calls are TRBV4-3 and TRBJ2-5; D perhaps matches TRBD2 (5 bases). There are 13 residues in the CDR3. Germline CDR1 reads LGHNA; CDR2 reads YSLEER. Trimming pared 2 bases from V and 4 bases from J, leaving 8 bases between. The CDR3 DNA is TGCGCCAGCAGCCAAAATGGAGGAGAGACCCAGTACTTC. As protein: CASSQNGGETQYF.